This T cell receptor beta chain is from a study of T cell responses to AZD1222 COVID-19 vaccine. The data were produced by immunoSEQ multiplex PCR, yet TCRdb's version contains in-frame clones alone and is incomplete. The data show approximately 110,000 clones, 70% to 90% seen once. Unmatched junction bases numbered 1, after V lost 2 bases and J lost 4 bases. Germline CDR1 is KGHSH and CDR2 is LQKENI. The CDR3 is 15 amino acids. V gene TRBV18 combines with J gene TRBJ2-1, with 11 bases fitting TRBD1. The sequences come from peripheral blood, collected on day 0 of AZD1222 vaccination. The sequence derives from an adult in good health. CDR3 DNA: TGTGCCAGCTCACCAGGGACAGGGGGATACAATGAGCAGTTCTTC. Protein sequence: CASSPGTGGYNEQFF.